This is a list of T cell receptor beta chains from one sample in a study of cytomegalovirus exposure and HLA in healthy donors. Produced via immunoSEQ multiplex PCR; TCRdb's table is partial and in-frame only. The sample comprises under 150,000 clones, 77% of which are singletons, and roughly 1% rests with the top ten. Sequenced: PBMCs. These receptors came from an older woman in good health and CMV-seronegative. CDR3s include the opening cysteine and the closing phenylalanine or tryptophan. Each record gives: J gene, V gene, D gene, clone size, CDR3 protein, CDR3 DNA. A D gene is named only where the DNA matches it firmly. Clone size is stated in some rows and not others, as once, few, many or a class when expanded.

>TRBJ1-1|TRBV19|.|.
CASSPQWNTEAFF
TGTGCCAGTAGCCCACAGTGGAACACTGAAGCTTTCTTT
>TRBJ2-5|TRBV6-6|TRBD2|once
CASSYSGTGGQETQYF
TGTGCCAGCAGTTACTCGGGGACGGGGGGCCAAGAGACCCAGTACTTC
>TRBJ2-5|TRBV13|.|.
CASSSEDYVQETQYF
TGTGCCAGCAGCTCAGAAGACTACGTACAAGAGACCCAGTACTTC
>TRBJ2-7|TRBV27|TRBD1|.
CASSLRQGSYEQYF
TGTGCCAGCAGTTTACGACAGGGGAGCTACGAGCAGTACTTC
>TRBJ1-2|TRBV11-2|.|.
CASSGLGSGYTF
TGTGCCAGCAGTGGCCTGGGGAGCGGCTACACCTTC
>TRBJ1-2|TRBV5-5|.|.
CASSLGPGSHYGYTF
TGTGCCAGCAGCTTGGGGCCCGGGAGCCACTATGGCTACACCTTC
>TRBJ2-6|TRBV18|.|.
CASSESGANVLTF
TGTGCCAGCTCCGAGTCGGGGGCCAACGTCCTGACTTTC
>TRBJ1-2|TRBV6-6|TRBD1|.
CASSKEGAHGYTF
TGTGCCAGCAGTAAAGAGGGGGCGCATGGCTACACCTTC
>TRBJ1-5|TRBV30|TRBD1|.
CAWSPGQGANQPQHF
TGTGCCTGGAGCCCGGGACAGGGGGCCAATCAGCCCCAGCATTTT
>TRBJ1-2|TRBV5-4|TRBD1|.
CASSSDRDYGYTF
TGTGCCAGCAGCTCGGACAGGGACTATGGCTACACCTTC
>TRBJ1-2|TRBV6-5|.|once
CASSKRGQNYGYTF
TGTGCCAGCAGTAAACGCGGACAGAACTATGGCTACACCTTC
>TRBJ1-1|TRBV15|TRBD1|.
CATSGNRGQVYTEAFF
TGTGCCACCAGCGGAAACAGGGGGCAGGTGTACACTGAAGCTTTCTTT
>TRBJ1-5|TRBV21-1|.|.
CARRGGPSQPQHF
TGTGCCAGACGTGGCGGGCCGAGTCAGCCCCAGCATTTT
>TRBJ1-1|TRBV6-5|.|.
CASSYSERRNTEAFF
TGTGCCAGCAGTTACTCGGAGAGGAGGAACACTGAAGCTTTCTTT
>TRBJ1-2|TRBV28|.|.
CANRGGSTSDSGYTF
TGTGCCAACCGGGGGGGCTCGACGTCAGACTCTGGCTACACCTTC
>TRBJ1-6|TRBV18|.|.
CASSPNNPNSPLHF
TGTGCCAGCTCACCAAACAACCCCAATTCACCCCTCCACTTT
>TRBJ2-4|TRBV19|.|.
CASSIDRASLAKNIQYF
TGTGCCAGTAGTATAGACAGGGCTTCGCTAGCCAAAAACATTCAGTACTTC
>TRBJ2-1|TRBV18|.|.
CASKTTRDNEQFF
TGTGCCAGCAAAACAACTAGAGACAATGAGCAGTTCTTC